The rows below give T cell receptor beta chains drawn from one sample of a study of blood T cell repertoires in COVID-19. The repertoire was sequenced with immunoSEQ multiplex PCR; TCRdb's copy has only in-frame clones and lacks some. The data contain fewer than 350,000 clones, around 85% of them seen just once; the ten biggest clones take up around 2.5%. Input material: PBMCs or T cells enriched from blood (not recorded which). These receptors were obtained from a woman aged 50 to 60 who had recovered from COVID-19. Each CDR3 is given with its conserved first and last residue. Each record gives: D gene, clone size, J gene, V gene, CDR3 protein, CDR3 DNA. A D gene is named only where the DNA matches it firmly. Clone size is not always given. Where it is, it says once, few, many or a class for expanded clones.

d_call: NA
clone_size: NA
j_call: TRBJ2-7
v_call: TRBV28
cdr3_aa: CASSFGQYEQYF
cdr3_nt: TGTGCCAGCAGTTTTGGCCAATACGAGCAGTACTTC

d_call: NA
clone_size: once
j_call: TRBJ2-2
v_call: TRBV12-3/TRBV12-4
cdr3_aa: CASSSTSWRLFF
cdr3_nt: TGTGCCAGCAGCTCCACTAGTTGGAGGCTGTTTTTT

d_call: NA
clone_size: once
j_call: TRBJ1-2
v_call: TRBV18
cdr3_aa: CASSQLQENYGYTF
cdr3_nt: TGTGCCAGCTCGCAACTCCAGGAAAACTATGGCTACACCTTC

d_call: NA
clone_size: once
j_call: TRBJ1-1
v_call: TRBV18
cdr3_aa: CASSLNRATNTEAFF
cdr3_nt: TGTGCCAGCTCACTCAACAGGGCTACGAACACTGAAGCTTTCTTT

d_call: NA
clone_size: once
j_call: TRBJ2-7
v_call: TRBV11-2
cdr3_aa: CASSLASRLEQYF
cdr3_nt: TGTGCCAGCAGCTTAGCATCCCGGTTAGAGCAGTACTTC

d_call: TRBD1
clone_size: NA
j_call: TRBJ2-7
v_call: TRBV5-1
cdr3_aa: CASSLDQGAPGRQYF
cdr3_nt: TGCGCCAGCAGCTTGGACCAGGGGGCGCCTGGAAGGCAGTACTTC

d_call: TRBD1
clone_size: NA
j_call: TRBJ1-1
v_call: TRBV7-6
cdr3_aa: CASSLETGVLYTEAFF
cdr3_nt: TGTGCCAGCAGCTTAGAAACAGGGGTGCTGTACACTGAAGCTTTCTTT

d_call: NA
clone_size: NA
j_call: TRBJ1-5
v_call: TRBV28
cdr3_aa: CASSIRYGQPQHF
cdr3_nt: TGTGCCAGCAGTATCCGTTACGGGCAGCCCCAGCATTTT

d_call: TRBD2
clone_size: NA
j_call: TRBJ2-1
v_call: TRBV6-4
cdr3_aa: CASSDNGLAGPNEQFF
cdr3_nt: TGTGCCAGCAGTGACAACGGACTAGCGGGTCCAAATGAGCAGTTCTTC

d_call: NA
clone_size: NA
j_call: TRBJ1-4
v_call: TRBV5-1
cdr3_aa: CASSLQGRLEKLFF
cdr3_nt: TGCGCCAGCAGCCTCCAGGGTAGGCTTGAAAAACTGTTTTTT

d_call: TRBD1
clone_size: once
j_call: TRBJ2-7
v_call: TRBV3-1/TRBV3-2
cdr3_aa: CASSLRQGPEQYF
cdr3_nt: TGTGCCAGCAGCCTTCGACAGGGCCCCGAGCAGTACTTC

d_call: NA
clone_size: NA
j_call: TRBJ1-1
v_call: TRBV3-1/TRBV3-2
cdr3_aa: CASSQATGPEAFF
cdr3_nt: TGTGCCAGCAGCCAAGCAACAGGCCCTGAAGCTTTCTTT

d_call: TRBD2
clone_size: NA
j_call: TRBJ2-3
v_call: TRBV7-2
cdr3_aa: CASSQEGLAGGTQYF
cdr3_nt: TGTGCCAGCAGCCAAGAGGGACTAGCGGGAGGTACGCAGTATTTT

d_call: NA
clone_size: NA
j_call: TRBJ1-5
v_call: TRBV7-9
cdr3_aa: CASSSAGNQPQHF
cdr3_nt: TGTGCCAGCAGCTCGGCGGGCAATCAGCCCCAGCATTTT

d_call: TRBD2
clone_size: NA
j_call: TRBJ2-1
v_call: TRBV11-2
cdr3_aa: CASSSPRGTSQGQFF
cdr3_nt: TGTGCCAGCAGCTCCCCGCGTGGGACTAGCCAGGGGCAGTTCTTC

d_call: TRBD1
clone_size: few
j_call: TRBJ2-3
v_call: TRBV18
cdr3_aa: CASSLGQDTDTQYF
cdr3_nt: TGTGCCAGCTCACTTGGACAGGACACAGATACGCAGTATTTT

d_call: NA
clone_size: NA
j_call: TRBJ1-1
v_call: TRBV29-1
cdr3_aa: CSVDGIRRGGASTEAFF
cdr3_nt: TGCAGCGTCGATGGGATCAGAAGGGGTGGCGCGAGCACTGAAGCTTTCTTT

d_call: TRBD1
clone_size: few
j_call: TRBJ1-2
v_call: TRBV11-1
cdr3_aa: CASSTRDRNGYTF
cdr3_nt: TGTGCCAGCAGCACCCGGGACAGAAATGGCTACACCTTC

d_call: TRBD1
clone_size: NA
j_call: TRBJ2-1
v_call: TRBV4-3
cdr3_aa: CASSQVGTDYYNEQFF
cdr3_nt: TGCGCCAGCAGCCAAGTCGGGACAGACTACTACAATGAGCAGTTCTTC

d_call: NA
clone_size: once
j_call: TRBJ2-3
v_call: TRBV6-5
cdr3_aa: CASKTPTDTQYF
cdr3_nt: TGTGCCAGCAAGACTCCCACAGATACGCAGTATTTT

d_call: NA
clone_size: NA
j_call: TRBJ1-2
v_call: TRBV19
cdr3_aa: CASSTPGGYTF
cdr3_nt: TGTGCCAGTAGTACTCCAGGGGGCTACACCTTC

d_call: NA
clone_size: NA
j_call: TRBJ2-1
v_call: TRBV19
cdr3_aa: CASKIAASAYNEQFF
cdr3_nt: TGTGCCAGTAAAATTGCGGCTAGCGCCTACAATGAGCAGTTCTTC

d_call: TRBD1
clone_size: NA
j_call: TRBJ2-1
v_call: TRBV5-1
cdr3_aa: CASSPGQPGNEQFF
cdr3_nt: TGCGCCAGCAGCCCGGGACAGCCTGGCAATGAGCAGTTCTTC

d_call: NA
clone_size: NA
j_call: TRBJ2-6
v_call: TRBV5-4
cdr3_aa: CASSLAGAGANVLTF
cdr3_nt: TGTGCCAGCAGCTTGGCAGGGGCTGGGGCCAACGTCCTGACTTTC

d_call: TRBD2
clone_size: NA
j_call: TRBJ2-7
v_call: TRBV13
cdr3_aa: CASSLGPGLAGAGSYEQYF
cdr3_nt: TGTGCCAGCAGCTTAGGCCCGGGACTAGCGGGAGCTGGGTCCTACGAGCAGTACTTC

d_call: NA
clone_size: few
j_call: TRBJ1-1
v_call: TRBV6-5
cdr3_aa: CASSYSGDGTEAFF
cdr3_nt: TGTGCCAGCAGTTACTCCGGGGATGGGACTGAAGCTTTCTTT

d_call: NA
clone_size: NA
j_call: TRBJ1-2
v_call: TRBV6-6
cdr3_aa: CASADTENYGYTF
cdr3_nt: TGTGCCAGCGCGGATACGGAGAACTATGGCTACACCTTC

d_call: TRBD2
clone_size: NA
j_call: TRBJ2-1
v_call: TRBV6-6
cdr3_aa: CASSVPSGTSDEQFF
cdr3_nt: TGTGCCAGCAGTGTACCGTCCGGGACTAGCGATGAGCAGTTCTTC

d_call: TRBD2
clone_size: few
j_call: TRBJ2-1
v_call: TRBV19
cdr3_aa: CASTTSGRYNEQFF
cdr3_nt: TGTGCCAGTACTACTAGCGGGAGGTACAATGAGCAGTTCTTC

d_call: TRBD2
clone_size: once
j_call: TRBJ2-2
v_call: TRBV3-1/TRBV3-2
cdr3_aa: CASRNRGLAGKNTGELFF
cdr3_nt: TGTGCCAGCAGAAATAGGGGACTAGCGGGAAAGAACACCGGGGAGCTGTTTTTT

d_call: NA
clone_size: NA
j_call: TRBJ1-5
v_call: TRBV19
cdr3_aa: CASSLPSGTGGQPQHF
cdr3_nt: TGTGCCAGTAGTCTCCCCTCCGGAACAGGCGGACAGCCCCAGCATTTT

d_call: TRBD2
clone_size: NA
j_call: TRBJ2-3
v_call: TRBV24-1
cdr3_aa: CATSDLLYPAGTPTDTQYF
cdr3_nt: TGTGCCACCAGTGATTTGCTATATCCAGCGGGAACCCCCACAGATACGCAGTATTTT

d_call: TRBD2
clone_size: NA
j_call: TRBJ2-7
v_call: TRBV5-6
cdr3_aa: CASSFPDPSGSYEQYF
cdr3_nt: TGTGCCAGCAGCTTCCCAGATCCTAGCGGATCCTACGAGCAGTACTTC

d_call: NA
clone_size: few
j_call: TRBJ1-1
v_call: TRBV11-2
cdr3_aa: CASSSYSAGNTEAFF
cdr3_nt: TGTGCCAGCTCTTCCTATTCGGCGGGGAACACTGAAGCTTTCTTT

d_call: TRBD1
clone_size: few
j_call: TRBJ1-4
v_call: TRBV30
cdr3_aa: CAWSPPGQDRNEKLFF
cdr3_nt: TGTGCCTGGAGTCCCCCCGGACAGGACCGTAATGAAAAACTGTTTTTT

d_call: NA
clone_size: NA
j_call: TRBJ2-3
v_call: TRBV10-2
cdr3_aa: CASNPRQETSTDTQYF
cdr3_nt: TGCGCCAGCAACCCACGACAGGAGACAAGCACAGATACGCAGTATTTT

d_call: TRBD1
clone_size: NA
j_call: TRBJ1-2
v_call: TRBV30
cdr3_aa: CAWSRGQGEDYGYTF
cdr3_nt: TGTGCCTGGAGCCGAGGACAGGGGGAGGACTATGGCTACACCTTC

d_call: TRBD1
clone_size: NA
j_call: TRBJ2-7
v_call: TRBV2
cdr3_aa: CASSKEDRGYEQYF
cdr3_nt: TGTGCCAGCAGCAAGGAAGACAGGGGGTACGAGCAGTACTTC

d_call: TRBD2
clone_size: NA
j_call: TRBJ2-5
v_call: TRBV6-2/TRBV6-3
cdr3_aa: CASSYPEGGTSVQETQYF
cdr3_nt: TGTGCCAGCAGTTACCCCGAAGGGGGGACTAGCGTACAAGAGACCCAGTACTTC

d_call: NA
clone_size: NA
j_call: TRBJ2-3
v_call: TRBV15
cdr3_aa: CATSRGQADTQYF
cdr3_nt: TGTGCCACCAGCAGGGGGCAGGCAGATACGCAGTATTTT

d_call: NA
clone_size: NA
j_call: TRBJ1-1
v_call: TRBV11-2
cdr3_aa: CASSLGTANTEAFF
cdr3_nt: TGTGCCAGCAGCTTAGGCACAGCTAACACTGAAGCTTTCTTT

d_call: TRBD1
clone_size: NA
j_call: TRBJ2-2
v_call: TRBV19
cdr3_aa: CASSPRQGAVGELFF
cdr3_nt: TGTGCCAGTAGCCCTAGACAGGGGGCGGTCGGGGAGCTGTTTTTT

d_call: TRBD1
clone_size: few
j_call: TRBJ2-7
v_call: TRBV28
cdr3_aa: CASSQQGVQYF
cdr3_nt: TGTGCCAGCAGTCAACAGGGGGTGCAGTACTTC

d_call: TRBD1
clone_size: NA
j_call: TRBJ2-5
v_call: TRBV24-1
cdr3_aa: CATSDPRRQGPQETQYF
cdr3_nt: TGTGCCACCAGTGATCCCAGACGACAGGGCCCCCAAGAGACCCAGTACTTC

d_call: NA
clone_size: NA
j_call: TRBJ1-4
v_call: TRBV5-1
cdr3_aa: CASRRNSQGEKLFF
cdr3_nt: TGCGCCAGCAGGCGGAACAGTCAGGGTGAAAAACTGTTTTTT

d_call: TRBD2
clone_size: NA
j_call: TRBJ2-5
v_call: TRBV28
cdr3_aa: CASSPLAGGDLETQYF
cdr3_nt: TGTGCCAGCAGTCCTCTAGCGGGGGGCGACCTGGAGACCCAGTACTTC

d_call: TRBD2
clone_size: NA
j_call: TRBJ2-3
v_call: TRBV29-1
cdr3_aa: CSVLRTSSPDTQYF
cdr3_nt: TGCAGCGTTCTCCGGACTAGCTCTCCGGATACGCAGTATTTT

d_call: TRBD2
clone_size: NA
j_call: TRBJ2-5
v_call: TRBV5-1
cdr3_aa: CASSLSAGAAETQYF
cdr3_nt: TGCGCCAGCAGCTTGAGTGCGGGAGCAGCGGAGACCCAGTACTTC

d_call: NA
clone_size: NA
j_call: TRBJ1-2
v_call: TRBV9
cdr3_aa: CASRKPGTNYGYTF
cdr3_nt: TGTGCCAGCAGGAAACCCGGGACAAACTATGGCTACACCTTC

d_call: NA
clone_size: few
j_call: TRBJ1-2
v_call: TRBV30
cdr3_aa: CAWSPTRKISHGQLNNYGYTF
cdr3_nt: TGTGCCTGGAGCCCCACAAGAAAAATCTCTCACGGACAGCTCAATAACTATGGCTACACCTTC

d_call: NA
clone_size: NA
j_call: TRBJ1-2
v_call: TRBV20-1
cdr3_aa: CSAKTYGYTF
cdr3_nt: TGCAGTGCCAAAACTTATGGCTACACCTTC

d_call: NA
clone_size: NA
j_call: TRBJ1-6
v_call: TRBV15
cdr3_aa: CATSRDQLPLHF
cdr3_nt: TGTGCCACCAGCAGAGATCAGTTACCCCTCCACTTT